This T cell receptor beta chain came from a study of response to subunit inactivated influenza vaccine. From the RT-PCR reads, TCRdb called clonotypes with MiXCR, one entry per CDR3 protein. The data hold around 300,000 distinct CDR3 sequences, with roughly 22% observed a single time. This clonotype was observed a few times. The CDR3 runs to 17 residues. V lost 0 bases and J lost 1, with 10 bases in between. Germline V gives CDR1 SGHDN, CDR2 FVKESK. The TCR sequence derives from a man between 50 and 69 years old who received an inactivated influenza vaccine. V usage is TRBV14 and J usage is TRBJ2-6, with D unresolved. Here the sequenced sample was PBMCs from blood, taken around 22 months after vaccination. CDR3 residues: CASSQDTVASGANVLTF. Written as DNA, the CDR3 is TGTGCCAGCAGCCAAGATACAGTGGCTTCTGGGGCCAACGTCCTGACTTTC.